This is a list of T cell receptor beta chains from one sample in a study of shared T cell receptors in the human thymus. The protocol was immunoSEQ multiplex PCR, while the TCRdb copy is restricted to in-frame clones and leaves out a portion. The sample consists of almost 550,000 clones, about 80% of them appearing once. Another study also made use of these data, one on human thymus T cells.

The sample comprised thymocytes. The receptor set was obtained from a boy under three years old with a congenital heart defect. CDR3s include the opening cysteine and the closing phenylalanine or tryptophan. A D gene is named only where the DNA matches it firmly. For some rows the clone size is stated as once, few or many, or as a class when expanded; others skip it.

CDR3aa: CASSQDEALQGPEETQYF; CDR3nt: TGTGCCAGCAGCCAAGATGAAGCTTTACAGGGTCCTGAGGAGACCCAGTACTTC; j_gene: TRBJ2-5; v_gene: TRBV14; d_gene: NA; abundance: NA
CDR3aa: CASSLDRTMNTEAFF; CDR3nt: TGTGCCAGCAGTTTAGACAGGACCATGAACACTGAAGCTTTCTTT; j_gene: TRBJ1-1; v_gene: TRBV27; d_gene: NA; abundance: NA
CDR3aa: CASIPRGSGQYNEQFF; CDR3nt: TGTGCCAGCATCCCCCGGGGTAGCGGCCAATACAATGAGCAGTTCTTC; j_gene: TRBJ2-1; v_gene: TRBV28; d_gene: NA; abundance: NA
CDR3aa: CAGSSRDSPYEQYF; CDR3nt: TGTGCCGGCAGTTCGCGGGACAGTCCCTACGAGCAGTACTTC; j_gene: TRBJ2-7; v_gene: TRBV28; d_gene: NA; abundance: NA
CDR3aa: CAWSVPRDSPQYF; CDR3nt: TGTGCCTGGAGTGTCCCCCGGGACAGTCCTCAGTACTTC; j_gene: TRBJ2-7; v_gene: TRBV30; d_gene: TRBD1; abundance: NA
CDR3aa: CASSQDMGGQSNEQYF; CDR3nt: TGTGCCAGCAGCCAAGATATGGGGGGGCAGTCAAACGAGCAGTACTTC; j_gene: TRBJ2-7; v_gene: TRBV14; d_gene: NA; abundance: NA
CDR3aa: CASSLGYSGTVTGELFF; CDR3nt: TGTGCCAGCAGCTTAGGCTACTCCGGGACAGTCACCGGGGAGCTGTTTTTT; j_gene: TRBJ2-2; v_gene: TRBV13; d_gene: TRBD1; abundance: NA
CDR3aa: CASSEPTGGGATNEKLFF; CDR3nt: TGTGCCAGCAGTGAACCGACAGGGGGAGGTGCAACTAATGAAAAACTGTTTTTT; j_gene: TRBJ1-4; v_gene: TRBV6-1; d_gene: TRBD1; abundance: NA
CDR3aa: CASRGGGGLAQDNEQFF; CDR3nt: TGTGCCAGCAGGGGGGGTGGGGGACTAGCGCAGGACAATGAGCAGTTCTTC; j_gene: TRBJ2-1; v_gene: TRBV28; d_gene: TRBD2; abundance: NA
CDR3aa: CASRIAGGEADTQYF; CDR3nt: TGTGCCAGCAGGATAGCGGGAGGGGAGGCAGATACGCAGTATTTT; j_gene: TRBJ2-3; v_gene: TRBV6-5; d_gene: TRBD2; abundance: NA
CDR3aa: CASSRQGPPMSEQYF; CDR3nt: TGCGCCAGCAGCCGACAGGGTCCCCCAATGAGCGAGCAGTACTTC; j_gene: TRBJ2-7; v_gene: TRBV10-1; d_gene: TRBD1; abundance: NA
CDR3aa: CASSYKGRHNQPQHF; CDR3nt: TGTGCCAGCAGCTACAAGGGGAGGCACAATCAGCCCCAGCATTTT; j_gene: TRBJ1-5; v_gene: TRBV7-2; d_gene: NA; abundance: NA
CDR3aa: CASSPRDSAGATNEKLFF; CDR3nt: TGTGCCAGCAGCCCACGGGACAGCGCTGGGGCAACTAATGAAAAACTGTTTTTT; j_gene: TRBJ1-4; v_gene: TRBV11-2; d_gene: TRBD1; abundance: NA
CDR3aa: CASSGGQGVREKLFF; CDR3nt: TGTGCCAGCAGCGGAGGACAGGGGGTACGTGAAAAACTGTTTTTT; j_gene: TRBJ1-4; v_gene: TRBV7-2; d_gene: TRBD1; abundance: few
CDR3aa: CASSQAGALDTEAFF; CDR3nt: TGTGCCAGCAGCCAAGCAGGGGCTCTGGACACTGAAGCTTTCTTT; j_gene: TRBJ1-1; v_gene: TRBV14; d_gene: NA; abundance: once
CDR3aa: CASIQPGGGPIHEQFF; CDR3nt: TGTGCCAGCATCCAGCCGGGGGGAGGGCCGATCCATGAGCAGTTCTTC; j_gene: TRBJ2-1; v_gene: TRBV27; d_gene: TRBD2; abundance: NA
CDR3aa: CASSLSLGPTNEKLFF; CDR3nt: TGTGCCAGCAGTTTATCATTGGGGCCGACTAATGAAAAACTGTTTTTT; j_gene: TRBJ1-4; v_gene: TRBV27; d_gene: NA; abundance: NA
CDR3aa: CASKDWTQPRMNYEQYF; CDR3nt: TGTGCCAGCAAGGACTGGACTCAGCCCCGGATGAATTACGAGCAGTACTTC; j_gene: TRBJ2-7; v_gene: TRBV2; d_gene: NA; abundance: NA
CDR3aa: CASSQTRDTDTQYF; CDR3nt: TGTGCCAGCAGCCAAACCCGGGACACAGATACGCAGTATTTT; j_gene: TRBJ2-3; v_gene: TRBV7-2; d_gene: NA; abundance: NA
CDR3aa: CASTYRAGNTEAFF; CDR3nt: TGCGCCAGCACCTACAGGGCGGGGAACACTGAAGCTTTCTTT; j_gene: TRBJ1-1; v_gene: TRBV4-3; d_gene: NA; abundance: NA
CDR3aa: CASSSAQGRTEAFF; CDR3nt: TGTGCCAGCAGCTCGGCCCAGGGGCGAACTGAAGCTTTCTTT; j_gene: TRBJ1-1; v_gene: TRBV7-8; d_gene: NA; abundance: NA
CDR3aa: CASSFMIGGSQGGTEAFF; CDR3nt: TGTGCCAGCAGTTTTATGATAGGGGGCTCCCAAGGGGGCACTGAAGCTTTCTTT; j_gene: TRBJ1-1; v_gene: TRBV28; d_gene: TRBD1; abundance: NA
CDR3aa: CASSARTVLNYEQYF; CDR3nt: TGTGCCAGTAGTGCGAGGACAGTCTTAAACTACGAGCAGTACTTC; j_gene: TRBJ2-7; v_gene: TRBV19; d_gene: NA; abundance: NA
CDR3aa: CASSTGLAVNNEQFF; CDR3nt: TGTGCCAGCAGTACGGGACTAGCGGTGAACAATGAGCAGTTCTTC; j_gene: TRBJ2-1; v_gene: TRBV28; d_gene: TRBD2; abundance: NA
CDR3aa: CAWRSGGTPYEQYF; CDR3nt: TGTGCCTGGAGATCGGGGGGCACCCCCTACGAGCAGTACTTC; j_gene: TRBJ2-7; v_gene: TRBV30; d_gene: NA; abundance: NA
CDR3aa: CASSPYAGAHEQYF; CDR3nt: TGTGCCAGCTCACCGTACGCAGGGGCCCACGAGCAGTACTTC; j_gene: TRBJ2-7; v_gene: TRBV18; d_gene: NA; abundance: NA
CDR3aa: CASSQEAGGSNEQFF; CDR3nt: TGCGCCAGCAGCCAAGAGGCGGGAGGGTCCAATGAGCAGTTCTTC; j_gene: TRBJ2-1; v_gene: TRBV4-1; d_gene: TRBD2; abundance: NA
CDR3aa: CSTGSGRGGFLYNEQFF; CDR3nt: TGCAGCACAGGGTCAGGAAGGGGGGGCTTCCTATACAATGAGCAGTTCTTC; j_gene: TRBJ2-1; v_gene: TRBV29-1; d_gene: NA; abundance: NA
CDR3aa: CASSQGRASGRADEQFF; CDR3nt: TGCGCCAGCAGCCAAGGTAGGGCTAGCGGGAGGGCCGATGAGCAGTTCTTC; j_gene: TRBJ2-1; v_gene: TRBV4-3; d_gene: TRBD2; abundance: NA
CDR3aa: CASSFRSSPVYEQYF; CDR3nt: TGTGCCAGCAGTTTCCGGTCTAGCCCCGTTTACGAGCAGTACTTC; j_gene: TRBJ2-7; v_gene: TRBV27; d_gene: NA; abundance: NA
CDR3aa: CASSQDPRSGLAGGGQETQYF; CDR3nt: TGTGCCAGCAGCCAAGATCCTCGGTCGGGACTAGCGGGAGGAGGCCAAGAGACCCAGTACTTC; j_gene: TRBJ2-5; v_gene: TRBV4-2; d_gene: TRBD2; abundance: NA
CDR3aa: CASRVAGKNQPQHF; CDR3nt: TGTGCCAGCCGGGTGGCAGGGAAAAATCAGCCCCAGCATTTT; j_gene: TRBJ1-5; v_gene: TRBV27; d_gene: NA; abundance: NA
CDR3aa: CASSQGQGANEQFF; CDR3nt: TGTGCCAGCAGCCAAGGACAGGGGGCTAATGAGCAGTTCTTC; j_gene: TRBJ2-1; v_gene: TRBV14; d_gene: TRBD1; abundance: NA
CDR3aa: CASSVRGGYSNQPQHF; CDR3nt: TGTGCCAGTAGTGTCAGGGGCGGATATAGCAATCAGCCCCAGCATTTT; j_gene: TRBJ1-5; v_gene: TRBV19; d_gene: NA; abundance: few
CDR3aa: CASSPLSSGPSYEQYF; CDR3nt: TGTGCCAGCAGCCCCTTGAGTAGCGGTCCTTCCTACGAGCAGTACTTC; j_gene: TRBJ2-7; v_gene: TRBV5-6; d_gene: NA; abundance: NA
CDR3aa: CASSLSHSMLAKNIQYF; CDR3nt: TGCGCCAGCAGCTTGAGTCACAGTATGCTAGCCAAAAACATTCAGTACTTC; j_gene: TRBJ2-4; v_gene: TRBV5-1; d_gene: NA; abundance: NA
CDR3aa: CASRDGPGGGQETQYF; CDR3nt: TGTGCCAGCAGAGATGGCCCCGGCGGGGGTCAAGAGACCCAGTACTTC; j_gene: TRBJ2-5; v_gene: TRBV5-4; d_gene: TRBD2; abundance: NA
CDR3aa: CSVGGSRGLPDTQYF; CDR3nt: TGCAGCGTTGGAGGAAGCAGAGGCCTCCCAGATACGCAGTATTTT; j_gene: TRBJ2-3; v_gene: TRBV29-1; d_gene: NA; abundance: NA
CDR3aa: CASSPPRGQGGNYGYTF; CDR3nt: TGTGCCAGCAGCCCCCCGAGGGGGCAGGGGGGAAACTATGGCTACACCTTC; j_gene: TRBJ1-2; v_gene: TRBV7-9; d_gene: TRBD1; abundance: once
CDR3aa: CASSLPHPGLAGFEQFF; CDR3nt: TGTGCCAGCAGCCTACCACACCCCGGGCTAGCGGGATTTGAGCAGTTCTTC; j_gene: TRBJ2-1; v_gene: TRBV4-2; d_gene: TRBD2; abundance: NA
CDR3aa: CASSQDRAASGTPYEQYF; CDR3nt: TGCGCCAGCAGCCAAGATCGGGCAGCCAGCGGGACTCCCTACGAGCAGTACTTC; j_gene: TRBJ2-7; v_gene: TRBV4-3; d_gene: TRBD2; abundance: NA
CDR3aa: CASAPTIVGTGLNTEAFF; CDR3nt: TGTGCTAGTGCCCCGACCATTGTAGGGACAGGACTTAACACTGAAGCTTTCTTT; j_gene: TRBJ1-1; v_gene: TRBV12-5; d_gene: TRBD1; abundance: NA
CDR3aa: CASSLEANSNYGYTF; CDR3nt: TGTGCCAGCAGCTTGGAAGCAAATTCTAACTATGGCTACACCTTC; j_gene: TRBJ1-2; v_gene: TRBV5-4; d_gene: NA; abundance: few
CDR3aa: CASRRLHPRLAYEQYF; CDR3nt: TGTGCCAGCAGGAGGCTCCACCCTAGGTTGGCCTACGAGCAGTACTTC; j_gene: TRBJ2-7; v_gene: TRBV2; d_gene: NA; abundance: NA
CDR3aa: CATSSTSGRACEQFF; CDR3nt: TGTGCCACCAGCAGTACTAGCGGGAGGGCCTGTGAGCAGTTCTTC; j_gene: TRBJ2-1; v_gene: TRBV15; d_gene: TRBD2; abundance: once
CDR3aa: CASSLPEEGGGNYGYTF; CDR3nt: TGCGCCAGCAGCCTCCCCGAGGAGGGAGGCGGAAACTATGGCTACACCTTC; j_gene: TRBJ1-2; v_gene: TRBV10-2; d_gene: NA; abundance: NA
CDR3aa: CASSLWNRGGETQYF; CDR3nt: TGTGCCAGCAGCTTATGGAACAGGGGTGGAGAGACCCAGTACTTC; j_gene: TRBJ2-5; v_gene: TRBV7-9; d_gene: TRBD1; abundance: NA
CDR3aa: CASSPSPSESSYNEQFF; CDR3nt: TGTGCCAGCAGCCCGTCTCCTAGCGAGAGCTCCTACAATGAGCAGTTCTTC; j_gene: TRBJ2-1; v_gene: TRBV5-6; d_gene: NA; abundance: NA
CDR3aa: CASSFGRGPRTDTQYF; CDR3nt: TGCGCCAGCAGCTTTGGAAGGGGCCCAAGGACAGATACGCAGTATTTT; j_gene: TRBJ2-3; v_gene: TRBV5-1; d_gene: NA; abundance: NA
CDR3aa: CASSFGREVTYNEQFF; CDR3nt: TGCGCCAGCAGCTTTGGGCGGGAGGTCACCTACAATGAGCAGTTCTTC; j_gene: TRBJ2-1; v_gene: TRBV5-1; d_gene: TRBD2; abundance: NA
CDR3aa: CASSPRQGRGEQFF; CDR3nt: TGTGCCAGCAGCCCCAGACAGGGTCGAGGTGAGCAGTTCTTC; j_gene: TRBJ2-1; v_gene: TRBV2; d_gene: TRBD1; abundance: NA
CDR3aa: CASSWWASGYEQYF; CDR3nt: TGTGCCAGCAGCTGGTGGGCTAGCGGATACGAGCAGTACTTC; j_gene: TRBJ2-7; v_gene: TRBV13; d_gene: TRBD2; abundance: NA
CDR3aa: CASNPPTPSTGVANQPQHF; CDR3nt: TGTGCCAGTAACCCCCCGACCCCCTCCACAGGGGTGGCTAATCAGCCCCAGCATTTT; j_gene: TRBJ1-5; v_gene: TRBV19; d_gene: TRBD1; abundance: NA
CDR3aa: CASSPRGHTYEQYF; CDR3nt: TGTGCCAGCAGCCCCAGGGGGCATACCTACGAGCAGTACTTC; j_gene: TRBJ2-7; v_gene: TRBV7-9; d_gene: TRBD1; abundance: NA